These 27 T cell receptor beta chains were all obtained from the same sample, sequenced in a study of OX40 agonist ivuxolimab in advanced cancers. Data came from immunoSEQ multiplex PCR; TCRdb stores just in-frame clones and leaves some out. The sample lists 65,000 to 80,000 clones, approximately 88% occurring once. Sequenced material: CD4+ or CD8+ T cells sorted from blood, taken in a trial of the OX40 agonist ivuxolimab. These receptors were obtained from an adult with an advanced solid tumor such as melanoma, head and neck, liver or kidney cancer.

The chain employs TRBV10-1 and TRBJ2-1; unclear D gene. V was shortened by 2 bases and J by 0 bases, with 2 bases between the two germline ends. CDR3 size: 13 residues. Germline-derived CDR1 and CDR2 are WNHNN and SYGVQD (reference sequence). The CDR3 coding sequence is TGCGCCAGCAGTGAGAGCTCCTACAATGAGCAGTTCTTC. Encoded protein: CASSESSYNEQFF.

The chain employs TRBV23-1 and TRBJ2-3; maybe TRBD1 (5 bases). TRBV23-1 is flagged as an ORF with uncertain function. The CDR3 runs 14 residues. V gave up 7 bases and J gave up 6 bases, with 17 bases separating them. The CDR3 loop is CASNIDSLLDTQYF. In DNA form, the CDR3 reads TGCGCCAGCAATATTGACAGCCTTCTGGATACGCAGTATTTT.

J is TRBJ2-7 and V is TRBV10-2; 11 bases agree with TRBD2. The CDR3 spans 15 residues. Germline V gene sequence: CDR1 WSHSY, CDR2 SAAADI. V was pared by 0 bases and J by 3 bases, with 1 base of the junction left unmatched. The CDR3 DNA reads TGCGCCAGCAGTGAGTCCCTAGCGGGAGGCTACGAGCAGTACTTC. This sequence encodes CASSESLAGGYEQYF.

This clone has just one count. The chain has TRBV18 and TRBJ2-1; D might be TRBD2 (6 bases). The V end lost 6 bases, the J end lost 0 bases, and 18 bases lay between the germline ends. The CDR3 is 17 amino acids. Looked up from germline, CDR1 is KGHSH and CDR2 is LQKENI. Here the CDR3 reads CASSPDWEESSYNEQFF. CDR3 DNA: TGTGCCAGCTCTCCAGACTGGGAGGAGAGCTCCTACAATGAGCAGTTCTTC.

V gene TRBV12-5 combines with J gene TRBJ2-5; 7 nucleotides match TRBD1. This CDR3 spans 18 amino acids. Germline V gives CDR1 LGHNT, CDR2 FRNRAP. V lost 1 base to trimming and J lost 11 bases; unmatched junction nucleotides: 22. The CDR3 nucleotides read TGTGCTAGTGGTTTGGCCCCCTCCGGACAGGCGGCTTTATGGGAGCAGTACTTC. Translated, it gives CASGLAPSGQAALWEQYF.

J is TRBJ1-2 and V is TRBV2; D perhaps matches TRBD1 (6 bases). V was clipped by 7 bases and J by 2 bases, with 11 bases between them. CDR1 and CDR2 from the germline V gene are SNHLY and FYNNEI. The CDR3 covers 13 residues. CDR3 amino acids: CASIGQSNYGYTF. CDR3 nucleotide sequence: TGTGCCAGCATTGGACAGTCCAACTATGGCTACACCTTC.

The V call is TRBV5-1, the J call TRBJ2-7; 8 nucleotides agree with TRBD2. The CDR3 loop spans 15 amino acids. V was pared by 0 bases and J by 1 base, with 3 bases of the junction left unmatched. Germline V gene lookup returns CDR1 SGHRS and CDR2 YFSETQ. The CDR3 DNA reads as TGCGCCAGCAGCTTGGGTTTAGCGGGATCCTACGAGCAGTACTTC. Protein sequence: CASSLGLAGSYEQYF.

The chain has TRBV10-1 and TRBJ2-2; 7 positions match TRBD1. Germline V gene lookup returns CDR1 WNHNN and CDR2 SYGVQD (reference sequence). The CDR3 is made up of 14 amino acids. With 3 bases clipped from V and 7 bases from J, the junction kept 5 bases outside the gene matches. CDR3 DNA: TGCGCCAGCAGTGAAAGGGGGCTCGGCGGGGAGCTGTTTTTT. It codes for CASSERGLGGELFF.

This chain links TRBV12-5 with TRBJ1-1, with D uncertain. CDR3 length: 13 amino acids. From germline, CDR1 is LGHNT and CDR2 FRNRAP. Trimming took 11 bases from V and 1 from J, leaving 14 bases between them. CDR3 residues: CAGSGAANTEAFF. As DNA, the CDR3 is TGTGCTGGCTCCGGCGCGGCGAACACTGAAGCTTTCTTT.

V usage is TRBV18 and J usage is TRBJ2-1; no clear D gene. The CDR3 spans 14 residues. From germline, CDR1 is KGHSH and CDR2 LQKENI. V lost 3 bases, J lost 1 base, and 7 bases lay in between. CDR3 region: CASSPSSSYNEQFF. In DNA form, the CDR3 reads TGTGCCAGCTCACCGTCCTCATCCTACAATGAGCAGTTCTTC.

The chain employs TRBV7-8 and TRBJ2-7, with TRBD1 identical over 8 bases. Germline lookup yields CDR1 SGHVS and CDR2 FQNEAQ. Trimming took 4 bases from V and 3 from J; bases not matched to a gene: 8. The CDR3 is 15 residues long. The CDR3 sequence is CASSSYPGQDYEQYF. The CDR3 DNA reads TGTGCCAGCAGCTCGTACCCGGGACAGGACTACGAGCAGTACTTC.

The J gene is TRBJ2-1, the V gene TRBV5-1, with D hard to call. V lost 6 bases, J lost 8 bases, and 9 bases lay in between. CDR3 size: 11 residues. Germline CDR1 SGHRS, CDR2 YFSETQ. CDR3 residues: CASTQSDEQFF. CDR3 nucleotides: TGCGCCAGCACCCAAAGTGATGAGCAGTTCTTC.

This chain links TRBV5-1 with TRBJ2-5, with D uncertain. The CDR3 extends over 12 amino acids. Looked up from germline, CDR1 is SGHRS and CDR2 is YFSETQ. V lost 3 bases and J 5 bases, leaving 8 bases between the germline ends. CDR3 nucleotides: TGCGCCAGCAGCTCCCGGCGCGAGACCCAGTACTTC. This translates into CASSSRRETQYF.

The genes are TRBV10-3 and TRBJ2-2; 9 bases map to TRBD1. Trimming removed 8 bases from V and 6 bases from J; junction bases left unmatched: 10. Germline CDR1 is ENHRY and CDR2 is SYGVKD. CDR3 length: 15 residues. The CDR3 region has the DNA TGTGCCATCCCGGATCGACAGGGGGAGGCCGGGGAGCTGTTTTTT. It specifies CAIPDRQGEAGELFF.

The chain couples TRBV19 to TRBJ2-7, with D possibly TRBD2 on 6 matching bases. The CDR3 is 13 amino acids. Germline values: CDR1 LNHDA, CDR2 SQIVND (reference sequence). Trimming removed 6 bases at V and 3 bases at J, with 12 bases between. The DNA of the CDR3 is TGTGCCAGTAGCCCGGGACTGTACTACGAGCAGTACTTC. Its protein is CASSPGLYYEQYF.

The V and J genes are TRBV23-1 and TRBJ1-2, with a tentative D call TRBD1 (5 bases). TRBV23-1 carries the ORF label, with uncertain function. With 4 bases removed from V and 5 bases from J, the gap between germline ends came to 11 bases. This CDR3 is built from 13 residues. DNA for the CDR3: TGCGCCAGCAGTCGGTCGGGGGGATATGGCTACACCTTC. Translating it yields CASSRSGGYGYTF.

This rearrangement joins TRBV29-1 to TRBJ2-7; D call uncertain. Trimming took 0 bases from V and 2 from J, leaving 5 bases between them. The germline gives CDR1 SQVTM, CDR2 ANQGSEA. The CDR3 runs 12 residues. The CDR3 nucleotides read TGCAGCGTTGAAGAAAAGCCCTACGAGCAGTACTTC. Residues: CSVEEKPYEQYF.

The gene calls are TRBV11-3 and TRBJ1-6; D is undetermined. The CDR3 contains 13 residues. Per germline, CDR1 SGHNT and CDR2 YENEEA. Between the trimmed V and J ends, which lost 1 base and 13 bases, there was a span of 11 bases. Here the CDR3 reads CASSLAPGRPLHF. The CDR3 coding sequence is TGTGCCAGCAGCTTAGCCCCGGGCCGTCCCCTCCACTTT.

The genes are TRBV27 and TRBJ2-1, with 9 bases matching TRBD2. Unmatched junction bases numbered 8, after V lost 5 bases and J lost 9 bases. CDR3 size: 14 residues. Germline V gives CDR1 MNHEY, CDR2 SMNVEV (reference sequence). Here the CDR3 DNA reads TGTGCCAGCAGTCCTATCACTAGCGGGTTTGAGCAGTTCTTC. As protein: CASSPITSGFEQFF.

The genes are TRBV7-9 and TRBJ2-3; D remains unclear. The CDR3 spans 15 residues. V lost 1 base and J 0 bases, leaving 8 bases between the germline ends. CDR1 SEHNR and CDR2 FQNEAQ come from the germline V gene (reference sequence). The DNA of the CDR3 is TGTGCCAGCAGCTTAGTCGGCCGGAGCACAGATACGCAGTATTTT. It translates to CASSLVGRSTDTQYF. The complete variable domain, with remaining parts taken from reference TRBV7-9 and TRBJ2-3, reads DTGVSQNPRHKITKRGQNVTFRCDPISEHNRLYWYRQTLGQGPEFLTYFQNEAQLEKSRLLSDRFSAERPKGSFSTLEIQRTEQGDSAMYLCASSLVGRSTDTQYFGPGTRLTVL.

The V gene is TRBV29-1, the J gene TRBJ2-7; no firm D call. This CDR3 spans 13 amino acids. Germline-derived CDR1 and CDR2 are SQVTM and ANQGSEA. Trimming removed 2 bases at V and 2 bases at J, with 10 bases between. The CDR3 coding sequence is TGCAGCGTTGAAAACCAATCCCCCTACGAGCAGTACTTC. This translates into CSVENQSPYEQYF.

The rearrangement links TRBV7-2 to TRBJ2-2; D remains ambiguous. V was clipped by 1 base and J by 5 bases, with 14 bases between them. Looked up from germline, CDR1 is SGHTA and CDR2 is FQGNSA. The CDR3 loop spans 16 amino acids. CDR3 region: CASSLGSSFGTGELFF. The CDR3 coding sequence is TGTGCCAGCAGCTTAGGGAGCTCTTTTGGAACCGGGGAGCTGTTTTTT.

The chain is built from TRBV6-6 and TRBJ2-7; TRBD2 might be the D (5 bases). V gave up 2 bases and J gave up 3 bases, with 11 bases separating them. Germline V CDR1 and CDR2: MNHNY, SVGAGI (reference sequence). The CDR3 sequence is 14 residues long. The CDR3 region has the DNA TGTGCCAGCAGTTACAAGCGAGGGAACTACGAGCAGTACTTC. Translated: CASSYKRGNYEQYF.

This clone has just a few counts. J is TRBJ2-3 and V is TRBV7-3; 7 positions match TRBD1. Trimming removed 0 bases from V and 5 bases from J; junction bases left unmatched: 5. The CDR3 length is 15 residues. Germline values: CDR1 SGHTA, CDR2 FQGTGA. The CDR3 region has the DNA TGTGCCAGCAGCTTAACCGGGACAGCGATAGATACGCAGTATTTT. Translated, it gives CASSLTGTAIDTQYF.

V is TRBV5-1 and J is TRBJ2-1; D uncertain. This CDR3 has 14 amino acids. The germline V and J ends were trimmed by 4 bases and 5 bases, with 13 bases remaining between them. Germline CDR1 SGHRS, CDR2 YFSETQ. The DNA for the CDR3 is TGCGCCAGCAGCATCGTATCCAGTGACAATGAGCAGTTCTTC. Amino acid sequence: CASSIVSSDNEQFF. Complete variable domain (other parts from reference TRBV5-1 and TRBJ2-1): KAGVTQTPRYLIKTRGQQVTLSCSPISGHRSVSWYQQTPGQGLQFLFEYFSETQRNKGNFPGRFSGRQFSNSRSEMNVSTLELGDSALYLCASSIVSSDNEQFFGPGTRLTVL.

The chain has TRBV7-2 and TRBJ1-1; D unclear. The germline V gene encodes CDR1 SGHTA and CDR2 FQGNSA. With 5 bases removed from V and 3 bases from J, the gap between germline ends came to 7 bases. The CDR3 extends over 12 amino acids. DNA for the CDR3: TGTGCCAGCAGCGGATTCTACACTGAAGCTTTCTTT. Translated: CASSGFYTEAFF.

This chain joins TRBV6-5 and TRBJ1-2; D is perhaps TRBD1 (5 bases). V was pared by 0 bases and J by 2 bases, with 7 bases between. Germline V gives CDR1 MNHEY, CDR2 SVGAGI. The CDR3 runs to 14 residues. The CDR3 loop reads CASSYSGGNYGYTF. Written as DNA, the CDR3 is TGTGCCAGCAGTTACTCTGGGGGAAACTATGGCTACACCTTC.